This T cell receptor beta chain is from a study of beta chain features in type 1 diabetes. The authors reverse transcribed all of the isolated RNA, so sequencing captured expressed TCRB transcripts. The assay was immunoSEQ multiplex PCR, and TCRdb's table has in-frame clones only and misses some. The sample shows some 330,000 clones, roughly 12% of them seen only once. CDR3 length: 15 amino acids. J gave up 2 bases and V 3 bases, and 1 base lay outside the gene matches. Germline CDR1 KGHSH, CDR2 LQKENI. General study findings and limits: TCRB CDR3 length was moderately but significantly reduced in all four CD4+ subsets of Type 1 diabetes patients.

Regarding this clone: Its antigen is still unknown.

The source is a woman aged 18-29 years with type 1 diabetes. The V gene is TRBV18, the J gene TRBJ2-6; 7 nucleotides match TRBD1. The sequenced material came from naive CD4+ T cells from blood. DNA of the CDR3: TGTGCCAGCTCACCGCAGGGGGCTGGGGCCAACGTCCTGACTTTC. As protein: CASSPQGAGANVLTF.